These 28 T cell receptor beta chains were all obtained from the same sample, sequenced in a study of T cell responses to AZD1222 COVID-19 vaccine. The data were produced by immunoSEQ multiplex PCR, yet TCRdb's version contains in-frame clones alone and is incomplete. Among around 50,000 clones listed, around 87% were seen once. Here the sequenced sample was peripheral blood, taken on day 0 of AZD1222 vaccination. The receptors come from an adult in good health.

The V gene is TRBV19, the J gene TRBJ1-5; the D gene is possibly TRBD1 (5 bases). V was trimmed by 7 bases and J by 2 bases, leaving 15 bases between them. The CDR3 is 15 amino acids. In germline, CDR1 is LNHDA, CDR2 SQIVND (reference sequence). The CDR3 region has the DNA TGTGCCAGTAACATAAATTCAGGGCGCAATCAGCCCCAGCATTTT. This encodes CASNINSGRNQPQHF.

The chain carries TRBV6-2 or TRBV6-3 and TRBJ1-2, with D unclear. Germline values: CDR1 MNHEY, CDR2 SVGEGT. This CDR3 has 12 residues. Deletions cut 2 bases from V and 7 bases from J, with 8 bases between. DNA for the CDR3: TGTGCCAGCAGTTACCGGGTGGCTGGCTACACCTTC. Translation gives CASSYRVAGYTF.

The rearrangement uses TRBV5-4 and TRBJ2-7; tentatively, D is TRBD2 (5 bases). In germline, CDR1 is SGHNT, CDR2 YYREEE (reference sequence). The CDR3 totals 14 residues. The V gene lost 3 bases and the J gene lost 3 bases, with 13 bases spanning the gap. The CDR3 DNA reads as TGTGCCAGCAGCTCCTACTCCCGGGACTACGAGCAGTACTTC. Its translation: CASSSYSRDYEQYF.

This clone was seen a few times. The chain employs TRBV29-1 and TRBJ1-2; no clear D gene. CDR3 length: 9 residues. Germline V gene lookup returns CDR1 SQVTM and CDR2 ANQGSEA. The V and J ends lost 7 bases and 8 bases respectively, with 8 bases between them. The CDR3 here is CSGDEGYTF. The CDR3 DNA reads TGCAGCGGAGATGAAGGCTACACCTTC.

The chain joins TRBV30 to TRBJ1-5; D is possibly TRBD1 (6 bases). With 3 bases removed from V and 7 bases from J, the gap between germline ends came to 16 bases. CDR1 and CDR2 from the germline V gene are GTSNPN and SVGIG (reference sequence). The CDR3 covers 14 residues. The CDR3 loop is CAWSVGGGVQPQHF. The CDR3 DNA sequence: TGTGCCTGGAGCGTCGGGGGCGGTGTCCAGCCCCAGCATTTT.

The gene calls are TRBV7-6 and TRBJ2-7, with a possible D match to TRBD2 (6 bases). Germline CDR1 reads SGHVS; CDR2 reads FNYEAQ. Trimming removed 3 bases at V and 5 bases at J, with 20 bases between. The CDR3 has 16 amino acids. The CDR3 sequence is CASSLLGSGVEHEQYF. The CDR3 DNA sequence: TGTGCCAGCAGCTTGCTTGGTTCGGGGGTTGAGCACGAGCAGTACTTC.

The chain employs TRBV7-8 and TRBJ2-7; D possibly corresponds to TRBD1 (6 bases). Germline values: CDR1 SGHVS, CDR2 FQNEAQ. The length of the CDR3 is 15 residues. V lost 4 bases, J lost 0 bases, and 13 bases lay in between. CDR3 in amino acids: CASSSGTSSSYEQYF. CDR3 DNA: TGTGCCAGCAGCTCCGGGACATCCAGCTCCTACGAGCAGTACTTC.

In this sample, this clone turned up once. The rearrangement links TRBV7-2 to TRBJ2-7; 10 nucleotides line up with TRBD2. V trimming: 1 base; J trimming: 3 bases; junction bases outside the gene matches: 3. Germline loops: CDR1 SGHTA, CDR2 FQGNSA. The length of the CDR3 is 15 residues. The CDR3 is CASSLGPSGGYEQYF. CDR3 in DNA: TGTGCCAGCAGCTTAGGGCCTAGCGGGGGCTACGAGCAGTACTTC.

The V call is TRBV7-9, the J call TRBJ1-2; 8 nucleotides match TRBD1. Germline CDR1 and CDR2: SEHNR and FQNEAQ (reference sequence). V lost 6 bases and J lost 0; bases outside the gene matches: 15. The CDR3 totals 18 residues. The DNA of the CDR3 is TGTGCCAGCAGTCGTGGACAGGGACTGGATTTAGCTAACTATGGCTACACCTTC. This translates into CASSRGQGLDLANYGYTF.

The rearrangement uses TRBV5-1 and TRBJ2-3; D not resolved. Looked up from germline, CDR1 is SGHRS and CDR2 is YFSETQ. This CDR3 comprises 13 residues. V gave up 0 bases and J gave up 2 bases, with 4 bases separating them. The CDR3 reads CASSLGATDTQYF. CDR3 coding DNA: TGCGCCAGCAGCTTGGGGGCCACAGATACGCAGTATTTT. The full variable domain, its missing parts supplied by reference TRBV5-1 and TRBJ2-3, is KAGVTQTPRYLIKTRGQQVTLSCSPISGHRSVSWYQQTPGQGLQFLFEYFSETQRNKGNFPGRFSGRQFSNSRSEMNVSTLELGDSALYLCASSLGATDTQYFGPGTRLTVL.

The CDR3 nucleotides are TGTGCCAGCAGCTTACAGCTCAACTCCTACGAGCAGTACTTC. Its protein product is CASSLQLNSYEQYF. This sequence joins TRBV7-2 and TRBJ2-7, with D uncertain. Trimming took off 2 bases at V and 0 bases at J, with 8 bases between the two ends. This CDR3 is built from 14 residues. CDR1 is SGHTA, CDR2 FQGNSA, per germline.

This clone was found a few times. The chain has TRBV2 and TRBJ2-7; 8 nucleotides agree with TRBD2. The V and J ends lost 5 bases and 5 bases, in that order; junction bases with no gene match: 8. There are 14 residues in the CDR3. CDR1 and CDR2 (germline): SNHLY, FYNNEI. The CDR3 bases are TGTGCCAGCAGTTATAGGCTCGGGGGGGACGAGCAGTACTTC. Translating gives CASSYRLGGDEQYF.

The chain is built from TRBV27 and TRBJ2-1; 7 bases match TRBD2. The CDR3 is 14 residues long. Unmatched junction bases numbered 9, after V lost 8 bases and J lost 5 bases. CDR1 is MNHEY and CDR2 is SMNVEV in the germline V gene (reference sequence). In DNA, the CDR3 is TGTGCCAGCGCGACTGGGCTAGCGGACAATGAGCAGTTCTTC. Encoded protein: CASATGLADNEQFF.

J is TRBJ2-7 and V is TRBV4-1, with no clear D. Germline-derived CDR1 and CDR2 are MGHRA and YSYEKL. The CDR3 length is 13 residues. Deletions cut 2 bases from V and 5 bases from J, with 10 bases between. The CDR3 coding sequence is TGCGCCAGCAGCCAAATAGGGCTAAACGAGCAGTACTTC. Protein product: CASSQIGLNEQYF.

V gene TRBV25-1 combines with J gene TRBJ2-7, with TRBD1 matching over 7 bases. Germline CDR1 and CDR2: MGHDK and SYGVNS. With V trimmed by 2 bases and J by 2 bases, 6 bases remained unmatched. The CDR3 has 15 residues. DNA for the CDR3: TGTGCCAGCAGTGAACGAAGGGGGCGCGCCTACGAGCAGTACTTC. Amino acids: CASSERRGRAYEQYF.

In its sample, this clone is large (0.1 to 1%). The chain employs TRBV3-1 (or the pseudogene TRBV3-2) and TRBJ2-5; TRBD1 aligns across 8 bases. Trimming at V came to 4 bases and at J to 5 bases, leaving 3 bases not matched to a gene. The CDR3 extends over 13 amino acids. Looked up from germline, CDR1 is LGHDT and CDR2 is YNNKEL (reference sequence). CDR3 sequence: CASSLTGVETQYF. The CDR3 coding sequence is TGTGCCAGCAGCCTGACAGGGGTGGAGACCCAGTACTTC.

This clone was picked up a small number of times. The V call is TRBV29-1, the J call TRBJ2-1, with 9 positions matching TRBD1. The germline V gene has CDR1 SQVTM and CDR2 ANQGSEA. V gave up 3 bases and J gave up 6 bases; unmatched junction bases: 9. CDR3 length: 15 amino acids. The CDR3, as DNA: TGCAGCGTTGAGTTTACTGGACAGGGGTTCAATGAGCAGTTCTTC. Residues: CSVEFTGQGFNEQFF.

The chain is built from TRBV6-5 and TRBJ1-2; 8 bases agree with TRBD1. CDR3 size: 15 residues. Germline V lookup: CDR1 MNHEY, CDR2 SVGAGI. With V trimmed by 6 bases and J by 4 bases, 10 bases remained unmatched. The CDR3 here is CASSQSSGTGYGYTF. CDR3 sequence (DNA): TGTGCCAGCAGCCAATCCTCCGGGACAGGCTATGGCTACACCTTC.

This clone was counted only a few times. The junction departs from the called germline gene at one end, perhaps through a read error. The chain combines TRBV5-1 with TRBJ2-1; 10 bases fit TRBD2. Germline CDR1 SGHRS, CDR2 YFSETQ. The CDR3 has 13 residues. CDR3 coding DNA: TGCGCCAGCAGATGGGATCTAGCGGGAGACTACGTCTTC. The encoded protein is CASRWDLAGDYVF.

The chain links TRBV7-9 to TRBJ1-1; D is undetermined. V gave up 1 base and J gave up 3 bases, with 3 bases separating them. This CDR3 spans 12 amino acids. Germline V CDR1 and CDR2: SEHNR, FQNEAQ (reference sequence). CDR3: CASSLVDTEAFF. The CDR3 coding sequence is TGTGCCAGCAGCTTAGTGGACACTGAAGCTTTCTTT.

The J gene is TRBJ2-1, the V gene TRBV5-5, with unresolved D. This CDR3 has 14 residues. Germline CDR1 SGHKS, CDR2 YYEKEE (reference sequence). Trimming cost V 2 bases and J 8 bases, with 14 bases left between them. The chain's CDR3 is CASSFGLVIDEQFF. CDR3 nucleotides: TGTGCCAGCAGCTTTGGGCTAGTAATCGATGAGCAGTTCTTC.

The V and J genes are TRBV2 and TRBJ2-7, with TRBD2 matching over 7 bases. This CDR3 region has 15 residues. The V gene's germline CDR1 is SNHLY and CDR2 FYNNEI. V was clipped by 6 bases and J by 0 bases; unmatched bases: 8. The CDR3 loop reads CASRASSGHSYEQYF. CDR3 coding DNA: TGTGCCAGCAGGGCCTCTAGCGGACACTCCTACGAGCAGTACTTC.

This clone has only one observation. The sample carries other DNA sequences with the same CDR3. V is TRBV18 and J is TRBJ2-5; D may correspond to TRBD1 or TRBD2 (5 bases each). The CDR3 is made up of 14 amino acids. Between the trimmed V and J ends, which lost 1 base and 2 bases, there was a span of 8 bases. The germline CDR1 and CDR2 sequences are KGHSH and LQKENI. Here the CDR3 reads CASSPRDGQETQYF. The CDR3 nucleotides are TGTGCCAGCTCACCACGGGACGGACAAGAGACCCAGTACTTC.

The rearrangement links TRBV20-1 to TRBJ2-7, with TRBD2 matching 8 bases. Germline lookup yields CDR1 DFQATT and CDR2 SNEGSKA (reference sequence). The CDR3 contains 19 residues. V shed 3 bases and J 0 bases; nucleotides not matched to a gene: 19. The CDR3: CSASRPKFYGGDHSYEQYF. CDR3 DNA: TGCAGTGCTAGTCGCCCCAAGTTTTACGGGGGGGATCACTCCTACGAGCAGTACTTC.

This clone appeared once. The chain has TRBV20-1 and TRBJ2-7, with a possible D match to TRBD2 (6 bases). CDR3 size: 14 residues. V lost 3 bases and J lost 3, with 15 bases in between. The germline CDR1 and CDR2 sequences are DFQATT and SNEGSKA (reference sequence). For the CDR3, the DNA is TGCAGTGCTAGTATTGTAGCGGATAACTACGAGCAGTACTTC. Translated, it gives CSASIVADNYEQYF.

J is TRBJ2-5 and V is TRBV4-3; the D is unclear. CDR3 length equals 15 residues. Between the trimmed V and J ends, which lost 1 base and 3 bases, there was a span of 12 bases. Looked up from germline, CDR1 is LGHNA and CDR2 is YSLEER. CDR3 protein: CASSQAPGDEETQYF. The CDR3 nucleotides are TGCGCCAGCAGCCAAGCTCCAGGTGATGAAGAGACCCAGTACTTC.

The chain combines TRBV13 with TRBJ2-1, with 9 bases that match TRBD1. With V trimmed by 8 bases and J by 7 bases, 9 bases remained unmatched. The CDR3 totals 14 residues. Germline loops: CDR1 PRHDT, CDR2 FYEKMQ (reference sequence). CDR3 region: CASGAVGQGNEQFF. CDR3 bases: TGTGCCAGCGGAGCAGTCGGACAGGGGAATGAGCAGTTCTTC.

The chain is built from TRBV30 and TRBJ2-7, with 7 bases fitting TRBD2. This CDR3 has 16 amino acids. Germline V gene lookup returns CDR1 GTSNPN and CDR2 SVGIG (reference sequence). Here the CDR3 DNA reads TGTGCTTGGGAGACATGGCGGGGGTCGAGCTCCTACGAGCAGTACTTC. This translates into CAWETWRGSSSYEQYF.